The source of this T cell receptor (beta chain) is a study of long-term antiretroviral therapy in people with HIV. Overall study findings and caveats: Controls exceeded HIV repertoires in CDR3 length range.

Worth noting for this clone: Antigen: not known.

Survey level was the resolution at which the v3.0 immunoSEQ assay ran. Some clones are missing from TCRdb's copy, which holds only in-frame ones; the method was immunoSEQ multiplex PCR. This table holds approximately 13,000 clones, over 80% found once. United States facilities provided treatment to all participants with HIV. With 4 bases removed from V and 3 bases from J, the gap between germline ends came to 13 bases. The germline gives CDR1 SGHRS, CDR2 YFSETQ. The CDR3 contains 15 residues. Here the sequenced sample was unsorted PBMCs, taken 1.8 years before starting antiretroviral therapy. The receptor was derived from a woman between 40 and 55 years old with HIV. The gene calls are TRBV5-1 and TRBJ2-2; D not certain. The chain's CDR3 is CASSPSHTYTGELFF. The CDR3, as DNA: TGCGCCAGCAGCCCTTCGCATACTTACACCGGGGAGCTGTTTTTT. Supplemented by reference TRBV5-1 and TRBJ2-2, the full variable domain reads KAGVTQTPRYLIKTRGQQVTLSCSPISGHRSVSWYQQTPGQGLQFLFEYFSETQRNKGNFPGRFSGRQFSNSRSEMNVSTLELGDSALYLCASSPSHTYTGELFFGEGSRLTVL.